This T cell receptor beta chain derives from a study of blood T cell repertoires in COVID-19. Whole-study context: The origin of the acute and convalescent COVID-19 samples was the United States, Italy and Spain. From T cells, B-cell-depleted T cells, or PBMCs came the material, which was cDNA or gDNA.

The authors' processing: Amplification with reference gene primers provided the estimates of nucleated cell counts. Repertoires were generated with immunoSEQ multiplex PCR, while TCRdb's copy carries only in-frame clones and drops some. V and J calls plus clone size are reproduced from that table; the DNA served to infer D and trimming. The data contain 270,000 or so clones, 65% to 90% of them seen just once; the ten biggest clones take up more than 10%. The CDR3 extends over 13 amino acids. Trimming took off 1 base at V and 5 bases at J, with 8 bases between the two ends. The germline gives CDR1 KGHSH, CDR2 LQKENI.

Material for sequencing was peripheral blood. The genes are TRBV18 and TRBJ2-5, with TRBD2 as a possible D gene (5 bases). The receptor comes from a human donor in a cohort sampled during active COVID-19. The CDR3 here is CASSPRRPETQYF. In nucleotides, the CDR3 is TGTGCCAGCTCACCACGGAGGCCCGAGACCCAGTACTTC.